Shown below are 14 T cell receptor beta chains from a single sample sequenced in a study of cytotoxic CD8 clonotypes in ibrutinib-treated CLL. Sequencing used immunoSEQ multiplex PCR; TCRdb keeps in-frame clones, though not all of them. Of approximately 91,000 clones in the sample, around 75% are singletons; the top ten hold roughly 5%. The sample in question was PBMCs, obtained after 12 months of ibrutinib treatment. These TCRs come from a human donor with chronic lymphocytic leukemia.

The V gene is TRBV6-1, the J gene TRBJ2-7, with D hard to call. CDR1 and CDR2 (germline): MNHNS, SASEGT. The CDR3 runs 14 residues. V lost 4 bases, J lost 4 bases, and 14 bases lay in between. The CDR3 DNA reads TGTGCCAGCAGTGGGGCGGCCGCTGGGTACGAGCAGTACTTC. Its translation is CASSGAAAGYEQYF.

The J gene is TRBJ2-7, the V gene TRBV27; weak D call: TRBD2 (5 bases). The germline CDR1 and CDR2 sequences are MNHEY and SMNVEV (reference sequence). The CDR3 runs to 14 residues. Between the trimmed V and J ends, which lost 4 bases and 2 bases, there was a span of 12 bases. CDR3 nucleotide sequence: TGTGCCAGCAGTTCGGGGTTAACCACCTACGAGCAGTACTTC. The encoded protein is CASSSGLTTYEQYF.

This clone has a handful of counts. This chain uses TRBV4-2 with TRBJ1-1; 7 positions match TRBD1. This CDR3 spans 15 amino acids. V was clipped by 1 base and J by 5 bases; unmatched bases: 7. CDR1 and CDR2 from the germline V gene are LGHNA and YNFKEQ. CDR3 region: CASSQVKGARTEAFF. DNA for the CDR3: TGTGCCAGCAGCCAAGTTAAGGGGGCGCGGACTGAAGCTTTCTTT.

The chain recombines TRBV10-3 with TRBJ2-7; tentative D call: TRBD2 (6 bases). This CDR3 has 14 amino acids. Trimming took off 4 bases at V and 0 bases at J, with 10 bases between the two ends. Germline lookup yields CDR1 ENHRY and CDR2 SYGVKD. The CDR3: CAISAGLTSYEQYF. CDR3 bases: TGTGCCATCAGTGCCGGACTAACCTCCTACGAGCAGTACTTC.

The J gene is TRBJ2-3, the V gene TRBV7-9, with D tentatively TRBD1 (5 bases). V was shortened by 3 bases and J by 6 bases, with 16 bases between the two germline ends. The CDR3 loop spans 15 amino acids. Germline V gene sequence: CDR1 SEHNR, CDR2 FQNEAQ (reference sequence). The DNA for the CDR3 is TGTGCCAGCAGCTTGTTGGGGCAACCCGGGGATACGCAGTATTTT. It specifies CASSLLGQPGDTQYF.

The chain links TRBV9 to TRBJ1-5; D call uncertain. This CDR3 is built from 12 residues. Trimming left V 0 bases short and J 9 bases short, with 7 bases between. Germline V CDR1 and CDR2: SGDLS, YYNGEE. The CDR3 protein is CASSVDRWPQHF. Here the CDR3 DNA reads TGTGCCAGCAGCGTAGATCGGTGGCCCCAGCATTTT.

V gene TRBV7-2 combines with J gene TRBJ2-1; no definite D call. The CDR3 covers 13 residues. Germline values: CDR1 SGHTA, CDR2 FQGNSA. V was cut by 1 base and J by 9 bases, with 10 bases left in between. The CDR3 spells CASSLVGIPEQFF. CDR3 bases: TGTGCCAGCAGCTTAGTTGGTATACCTGAGCAGTTCTTC.

This clone was seen more than once but under ten times. The chain recombines TRBV19 with TRBJ2-5; 8 nucleotides match TRBD1. This CDR3 has 15 residues. CDR1 and CDR2 (germline): LNHDA, SQIVND (reference sequence). The junction had 8 bases not matched to a gene; V was cut back by 3 bases and J by 5 bases. The CDR3: CASSISGTGGETQYF. The CDR3 DNA is TGTGCCAGTAGTATCTCGGGGACAGGCGGCGAGACCCAGTACTTC.

The gene calls are TRBV27 and TRBJ2-3; TRBD1 matches 9 bases. Trimming removed 4 bases from V and 4 bases from J; junction bases left unmatched: 3. Per germline, CDR1 MNHEY and CDR2 SMNVEV (reference sequence). The CDR3 length is 14 residues. The CDR3 region has the DNA TGTGCCAGCAGTTGGGGACAGGGCCCAGATACGCAGTATTTT. Protein product: CASSWGQGPDTQYF.

This clone has more than one count but fewer than ten. The chain is built from TRBV27 and TRBJ1-5; D not certain. The CDR3 loop spans 10 amino acids. The V gene's germline CDR1 is MNHEY and CDR2 SMNVEV (reference sequence). V was pared by 7 bases and J by 8 bases, with 6 bases between. The chain's CDR3 is CASNREPQHF. The CDR3, as DNA: TGTGCCAGCAACCGGGAGCCCCAGCATTTT.

The chain combines TRBV19 with TRBJ2-3; D is perhaps TRBD1 (6 bases). Trimming shortened V by 6 bases and J by 7 bases, and 14 bases separated the two germline ends. Germline V CDR1 and CDR2: LNHDA, SQIVND (reference sequence). The CDR3 contains 13 residues. For the CDR3, the DNA is TGTGCCAGTAGCCTCCGACAGGTAAATACGCAGTATTTT. Translation gives CASSLRQVNTQYF.

This clone was detected only once. The V call is TRBV7-3, the J call TRBJ2-1, with TRBD1 as a possible D gene (6 bases). The CDR3 spans 13 residues. V dropped 5 bases and J dropped 4 bases, with 9 bases sitting between them. CDR1 is SGHTA and CDR2 is FQGTGA in the germline V gene. The CDR3 bases are TGTGCCAGCAGCACCGGACAGTACAATGAGCAGTTCTTC. It encodes CASSTGQYNEQFF. The variable domain in full, completed from reference TRBV7-3 and TRBJ2-1, reads GAGVSQTPSNKVTEKGKYVELRCDPISGHTALYWYRQSLGQGPEFLIYFQGTGAADDSGLPNDRFFAVRPEGSVSTLKIQRTERGDSAVYLCASSTGQYNEQFFGPGTRLTVL.

There are a few counts of this clone. The chain carries TRBV25-1 and TRBJ2-2; no firm D call. The CDR3 runs to 13 residues. V was cut by 1 base and J by 8 bases, with 8 bases left in between. Germline lookup yields CDR1 MGHDK and CDR2 SYGVNS. The CDR3 is CASSEFAWGELFF. CDR3 bases: TGTGCCAGCAGTGAATTCGCTTGGGGGGAGCTGTTTTTT.

V usage is TRBV5-4 and J usage is TRBJ2-7, with D possibly being TRBD1 or TRBD2 (6 bases each). The germline V gene has CDR1 SGHNT and CDR2 YYREEE (reference sequence). This CDR3 spans 16 amino acids. The V end lost 0 bases, the J end lost 0 bases, and 13 bases lay between the germline ends. This CDR3 reads CASSLAGAPASYEQYF. The CDR3 nucleotides are TGTGCCAGCAGCTTGGCGGGGGCCCCAGCCTCCTACGAGCAGTACTTC.